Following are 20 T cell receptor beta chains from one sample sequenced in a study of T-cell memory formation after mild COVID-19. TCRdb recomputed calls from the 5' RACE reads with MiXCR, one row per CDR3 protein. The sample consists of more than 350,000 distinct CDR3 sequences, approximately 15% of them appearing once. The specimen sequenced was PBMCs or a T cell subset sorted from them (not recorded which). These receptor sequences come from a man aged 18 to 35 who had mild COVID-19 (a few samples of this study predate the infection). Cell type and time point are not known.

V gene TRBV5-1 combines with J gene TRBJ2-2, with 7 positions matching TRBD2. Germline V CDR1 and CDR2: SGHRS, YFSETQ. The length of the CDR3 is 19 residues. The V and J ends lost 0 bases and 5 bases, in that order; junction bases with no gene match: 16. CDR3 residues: CASSLDFFLRGGKTGELFF. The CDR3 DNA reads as TGCGCCAGCAGCTTGGATTTCTTCCTTCGCGGGGGAAAGACCGGGGAGCTGTTTTTT.

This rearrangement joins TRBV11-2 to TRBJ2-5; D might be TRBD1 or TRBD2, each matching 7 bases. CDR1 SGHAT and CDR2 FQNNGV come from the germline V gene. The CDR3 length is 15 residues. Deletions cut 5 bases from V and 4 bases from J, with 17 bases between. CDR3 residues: CASSNRQGGRETQYF. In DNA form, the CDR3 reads TGTGCCAGCAGCAACCGACAGGGAGGGCGAGAGACCCAGTACTTC.

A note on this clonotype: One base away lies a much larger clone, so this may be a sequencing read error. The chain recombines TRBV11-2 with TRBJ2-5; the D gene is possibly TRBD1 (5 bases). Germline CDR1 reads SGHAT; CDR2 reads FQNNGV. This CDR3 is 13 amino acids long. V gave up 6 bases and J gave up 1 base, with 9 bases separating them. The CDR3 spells CASSEQVQETQYF. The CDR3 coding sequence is TGTGCCAGCAGTGAACAGGTCCAAGAGACCCAGTACTTC. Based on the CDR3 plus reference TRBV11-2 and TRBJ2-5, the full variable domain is EAGVAQSPRYKIIEKRQSVAFWCNPISGHATLYWYQQILGQGPKLLIQFQNNGVVDDSQLPKDRFSAERLKGVDSTLKIQPAKLEDSAVYLCASSEQVQETQYFGPGTRLLVL.

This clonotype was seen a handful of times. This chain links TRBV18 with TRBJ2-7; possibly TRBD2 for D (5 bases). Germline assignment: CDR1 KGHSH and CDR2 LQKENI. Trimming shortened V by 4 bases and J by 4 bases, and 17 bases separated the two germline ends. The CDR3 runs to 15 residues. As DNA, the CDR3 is TGTGCCAGCTCACACGGCCGCCGGGGTGTGTACGAGCAGTACTTC. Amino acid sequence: CASSHGRRGVYEQYF.

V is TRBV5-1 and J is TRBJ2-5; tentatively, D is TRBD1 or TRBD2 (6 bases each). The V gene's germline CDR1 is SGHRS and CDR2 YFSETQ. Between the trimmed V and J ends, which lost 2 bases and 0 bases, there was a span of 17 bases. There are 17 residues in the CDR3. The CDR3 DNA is TGCGCCAGCAGCTTCCCCAGAGGGGGGCAGTACCAAGAGACCCAGTACTTC. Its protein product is CASSFPRGGQYQETQYF.

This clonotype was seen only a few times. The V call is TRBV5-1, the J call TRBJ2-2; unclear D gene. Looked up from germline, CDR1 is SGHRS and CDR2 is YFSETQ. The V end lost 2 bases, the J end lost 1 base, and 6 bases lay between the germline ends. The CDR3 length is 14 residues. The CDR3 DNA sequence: TGCGCCAGCAGCTTTTTGGGGAACACCGGGGAGCTGTTTTTT. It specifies CASSFLGNTGELFF.

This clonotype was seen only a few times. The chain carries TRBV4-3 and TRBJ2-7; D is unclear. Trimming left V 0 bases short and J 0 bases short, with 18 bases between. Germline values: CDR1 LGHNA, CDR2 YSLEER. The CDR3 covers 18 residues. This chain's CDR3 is CASSQDLFGRTSSYEQYF. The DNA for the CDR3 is TGCGCCAGCAGCCAAGATCTTTTCGGCAGAACGAGCTCCTACGAGCAGTACTTC.

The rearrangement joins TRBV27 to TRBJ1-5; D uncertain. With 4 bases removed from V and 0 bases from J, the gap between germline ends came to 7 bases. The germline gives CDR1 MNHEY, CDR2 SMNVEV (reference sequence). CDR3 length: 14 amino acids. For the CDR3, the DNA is TGTGCCAGCAGTTCTATGGATAGCAATCAGCCCCAGCATTTT. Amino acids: CASSSMDSNQPQHF.

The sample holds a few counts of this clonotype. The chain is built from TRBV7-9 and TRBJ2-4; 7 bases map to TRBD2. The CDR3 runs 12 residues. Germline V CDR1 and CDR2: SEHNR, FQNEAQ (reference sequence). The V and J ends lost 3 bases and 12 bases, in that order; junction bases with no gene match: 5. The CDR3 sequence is CASSFPGRDQYF. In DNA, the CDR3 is TGTGCCAGCAGCTTCCCGGGGAGGGATCAGTACTTC.

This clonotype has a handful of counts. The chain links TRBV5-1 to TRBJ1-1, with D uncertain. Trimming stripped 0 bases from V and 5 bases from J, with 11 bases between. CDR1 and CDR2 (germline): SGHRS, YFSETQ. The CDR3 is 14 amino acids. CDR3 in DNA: TGCGCCAGCAGCTTGGCAGCAGGTTCTACTGAAGCTTTCTTT. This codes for CASSLAAGSTEAFF.

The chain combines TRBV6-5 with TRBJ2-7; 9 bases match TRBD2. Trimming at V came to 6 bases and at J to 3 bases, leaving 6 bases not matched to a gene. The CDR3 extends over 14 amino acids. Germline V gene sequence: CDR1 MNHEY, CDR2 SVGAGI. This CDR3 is CASSLSRGGYEQYF. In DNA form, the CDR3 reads TGTGCCAGCAGCCTCTCGCGGGGGGGCTACGAGCAGTACTTC.

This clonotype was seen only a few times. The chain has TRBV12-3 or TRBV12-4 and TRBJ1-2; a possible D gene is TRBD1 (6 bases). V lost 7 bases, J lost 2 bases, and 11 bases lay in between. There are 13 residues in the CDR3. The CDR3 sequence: CASTDRRNYGYTF. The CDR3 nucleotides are TGTGCCAGCACCGACAGGAGGAACTATGGCTACACCTTC.

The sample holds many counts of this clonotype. CDR3 bases: TGCGCCAGCAGCCAAGATTGGGGTGGGCAGGGAGATGGCTACACCTTC. Translation gives CASSQDWGGQGDGYTF. V and J are TRBV4-3 and TRBJ1-2, with a possible D match to TRBD1 (5 bases). This CDR3 is built from 16 residues. Trimming shortened V by 0 bases and J by 6 bases, and 17 bases separated the two germline ends. Germline CDR1 LGHNA, CDR2 YSLEER.

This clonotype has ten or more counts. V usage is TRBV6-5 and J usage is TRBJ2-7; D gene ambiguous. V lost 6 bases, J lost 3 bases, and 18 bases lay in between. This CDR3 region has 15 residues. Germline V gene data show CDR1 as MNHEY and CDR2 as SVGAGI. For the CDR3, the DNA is TGTGCCAGCAGCCTACGATGGGTGGACGGCTACGAGCAGTACTTC. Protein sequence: CASSLRWVDGYEQYF.

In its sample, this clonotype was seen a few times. Written as DNA, the CDR3 is TGTGCCAGCAGTTACTCCGGACTAGAAGAGACCCAGTACTTC. Translation: CASSYSGLEETQYF. The V gene is TRBV6-2 or TRBV6-3, the J gene TRBJ2-5; 7 nucleotides agree with TRBD2. CDR1 is MNHEY, CDR2 SVGEGT, per germline. V was clipped by 0 bases and J by 3 bases; unmatched bases: 1. This CDR3 spans 14 amino acids.

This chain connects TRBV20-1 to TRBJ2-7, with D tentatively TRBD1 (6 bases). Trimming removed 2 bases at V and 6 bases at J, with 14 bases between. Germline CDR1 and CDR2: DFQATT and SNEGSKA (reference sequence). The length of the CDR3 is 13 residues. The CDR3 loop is CSARRTVSGEQYF. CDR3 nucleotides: TGCAGTGCTAGACGGACAGTATCTGGCGAGCAGTACTTC.

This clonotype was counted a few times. CDR3 bases: TGTGCCAGCAGTGGGGAGAGAGAGACCCAGTACTTC. This translates into CASSGERETQYF. V and J are TRBV3-1 and TRBJ2-5, with D tentatively TRBD2 (5 bases). The CDR3 has 12 amino acids. V was clipped by 6 bases and J by 4 bases, with 9 bases between them. Germline CDR1 LGHDT, CDR2 YNNKEL (reference sequence).

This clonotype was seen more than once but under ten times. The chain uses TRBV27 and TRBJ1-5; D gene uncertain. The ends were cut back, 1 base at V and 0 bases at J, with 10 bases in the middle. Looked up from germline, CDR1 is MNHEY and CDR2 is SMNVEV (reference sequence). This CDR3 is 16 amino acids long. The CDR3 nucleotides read TGTGCCAGCAGTTTATATGGGTATTATAGCAATCAGCCCCAGCATTTT. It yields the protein CASSLYGYYSNQPQHF.

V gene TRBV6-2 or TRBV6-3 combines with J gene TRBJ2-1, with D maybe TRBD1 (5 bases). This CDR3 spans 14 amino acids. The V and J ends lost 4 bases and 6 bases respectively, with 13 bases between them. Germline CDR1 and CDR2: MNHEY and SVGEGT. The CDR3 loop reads CASSSGAAANEQFF. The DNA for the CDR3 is TGTGCCAGCAGTTCTGGGGCCGCCGCCAATGAGCAGTTCTTC.

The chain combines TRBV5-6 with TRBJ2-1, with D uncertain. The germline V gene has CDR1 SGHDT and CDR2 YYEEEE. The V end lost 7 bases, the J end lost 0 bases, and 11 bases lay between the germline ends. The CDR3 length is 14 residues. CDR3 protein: CASRVWGSYNEQFF. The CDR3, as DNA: TGTGCCAGCCGGGTCTGGGGCTCCTACAATGAGCAGTTCTTC.